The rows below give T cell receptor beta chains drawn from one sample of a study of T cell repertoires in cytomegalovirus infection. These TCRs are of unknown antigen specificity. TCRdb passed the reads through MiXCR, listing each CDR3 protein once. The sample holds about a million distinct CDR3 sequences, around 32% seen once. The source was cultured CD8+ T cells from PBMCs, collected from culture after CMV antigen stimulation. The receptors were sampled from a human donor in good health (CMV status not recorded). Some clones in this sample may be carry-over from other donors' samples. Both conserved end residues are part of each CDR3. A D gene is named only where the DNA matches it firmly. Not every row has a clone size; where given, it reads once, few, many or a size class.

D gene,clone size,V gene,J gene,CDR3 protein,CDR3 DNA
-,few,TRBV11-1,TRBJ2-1,CASSLGGRQQGDEQFF,TGTGCCAGCAGCTTAGGGGGTCGGCAACAGGGCGATGAGCAGTTCTTC
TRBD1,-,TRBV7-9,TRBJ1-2,CASSPPAGTVPYGYTF,TGTGCCAGCAGCCCCCCGGCGGGGACAGTTCCCTATGGCTACACCTTC
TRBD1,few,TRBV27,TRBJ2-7,CASSLKGTVASYEQYF,TGTGCCAGCAGTTTAAAGGGGACAGTTGCTTCCTACGAGCAGTACTTC
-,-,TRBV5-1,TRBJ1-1,CASSSKVVYRSVNTEAFF,TGCGCCAGCAGCTCCAAAGTGGTTTATAGGTCGGTGAACACTGAAGCTTTCTTT
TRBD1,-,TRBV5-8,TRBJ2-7,CASSFVSDRSYEQYF,TGTGCCAGCAGCTTTGTATCGGACAGGAGCTACGAGCAGTACTTC
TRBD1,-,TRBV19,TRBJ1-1,CASIAPTGVVAEAFF,TGTGCCAGTATCGCCCCGACAGGGGTTGTCGCTGAAGCTTTCTTT
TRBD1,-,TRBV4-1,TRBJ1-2,CASSQDLQGAGGYTF,TGCGCCAGCAGCCAAGATTTACAGGGGGCGGGAGGCTACACCTTC
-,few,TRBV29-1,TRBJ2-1,CSVPIRINEQFF,TGCAGCGTCCCGATCCGTATCAATGAGCAGTTCTTC
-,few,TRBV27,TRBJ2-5,CASRLLDQETQYF,TGTGCCAGCCGCTTACTGGACCAAGAGACCCAGTACTTC
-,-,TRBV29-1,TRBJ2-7,CSVTQGPYEQYF,TGCAGCGTCACCCAGGGTCCCTACGAGCAGTACTTC
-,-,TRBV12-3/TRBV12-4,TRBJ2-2,CASRPPYNTGELFF,TGTGCCAGCAGGCCGCCTTATAACACCGGGGAGCTGTTTTTT
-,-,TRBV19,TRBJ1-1,CASSIGRGSEAFF,TGTGCCAGTAGTATAGGTAGGGGCAGTGAAGCTTTCTTT
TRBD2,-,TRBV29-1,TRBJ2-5,CSVNVGGFQETQYF,TGCAGCGTCAACGTGGGGGGGTTCCAAGAGACCCAGTACTTC
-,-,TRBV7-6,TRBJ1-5,CASSSNLDRDKPQHF,TGTGCCAGCAGCTCCAATCTCGACAGAGATAAGCCCCAGCATTTT
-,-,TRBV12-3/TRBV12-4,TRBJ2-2,CASTPGPLNTGELFF,TGTGCCAGCACCCCGGGCCCTTTGAACACCGGGGAGCTGTTTTTT
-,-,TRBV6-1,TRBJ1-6,CASSDTSRDYYIKNSPLHF,TGTGCCAGCAGTGATACGTCGAGAGACTACTATATTAAGAATTCACCCCTCCACTTT
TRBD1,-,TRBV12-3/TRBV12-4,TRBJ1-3,CASKQQGTGNTIYF,TGTGCCAGCAAGCAACAGGGGACTGGAAACACCATATATTTT
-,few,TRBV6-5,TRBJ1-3,CASSYSSPGADSGNTIYF,TGTGCCAGCAGTTATTCGAGCCCGGGAGCCGACTCTGGAAACACCATATATTTT
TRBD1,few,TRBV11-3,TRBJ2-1,CASSNPGQGLGEQFF,TGTGCCAGCAGCAACCCGGGACAGGGTCTAGGTGAGCAGTTCTTC
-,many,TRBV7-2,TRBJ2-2,CASSYSSGGGNTGELFF,TGTGCCAGCAGCTACTCTTCAGGGGGAGGAAACACCGGGGAGCTGTTTTTT
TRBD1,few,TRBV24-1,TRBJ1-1,CATGCWTGEGNTEAFF,TGTGCCACCGGGTGCTGGACAGGGGAGGGGAACACTGAAGCTTTCTTT
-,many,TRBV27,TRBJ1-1,CASSLVRGNTEAFF,TGTGCCAGCAGCTTAGTTCGGGGGAACACTGAAGCTTTCTTT
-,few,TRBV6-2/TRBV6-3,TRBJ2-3,CASSYSHGNTDTQYF,TGTGCCAGCAGTTACTCTCATGGCAACACAGATACGCAGTATTTT
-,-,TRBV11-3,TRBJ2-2,CASRRTPTGELFF,TGTGCCAGCAGACGGACGCCGACCGGGGAGCTGTTTTTT
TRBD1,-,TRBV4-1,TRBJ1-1,CASSPLQGAVTEAFF,TGCGCCAGCAGCCCCTTACAGGGGGCGGTCACTGAAGCTTTCTTT
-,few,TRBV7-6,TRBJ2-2,CASSFALGRYNTGELFF,TGTGCCAGCAGCTTCGCCCTCGGCAGGTACAACACCGGGGAGCTGTTTTTT
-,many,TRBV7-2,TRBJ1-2,CASSLRGRLFYGYTF,TGTGCCAGCAGCTTAAGAGGCAGGCTCTTCTATGGCTACACCTTC
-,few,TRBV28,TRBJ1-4,CASSYRFRPATNEKLFF,TGTGCCAGCAGTTACCGTTTTAGACCCGCAACTAATGAAAAACTGTTTTTT
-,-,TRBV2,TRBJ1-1,CASRTKRPAEAFF,TGTGCCAGCAGGACGAAACGGCCCGCTGAAGCTTTCTTT
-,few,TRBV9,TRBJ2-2,CASSVPDSRLFF,TGTGCCAGCAGCGTGCCGGACAGTCGGCTGTTTTTT
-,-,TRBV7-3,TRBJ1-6,CASSHRPRDNSPLHF,TGTGCCAGCAGCCACAGGCCCAGGGATAATTCACCCCTCCACTTT
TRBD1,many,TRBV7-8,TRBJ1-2,CASRYQPQGNYGYTF,TGTGCCAGCCGATATCAGCCACAGGGGAATTATGGCTACACCTTC
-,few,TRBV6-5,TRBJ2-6,CASKVYIGGANVLTF,TGTGCCAGCAAGGTCTATATCGGGGGGGCCAACGTCCTGACTTTC
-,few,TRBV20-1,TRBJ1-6,CSARKGGLQSSYNSPLHF,TGCAGTGCTAGAAAGGGGGGACTTCAGAGCTCCTATAATTCACCCCTCCACTTT